This TCR beta chain was observed in a study of cytotoxic CD8 clonotypes in ibrutinib-treated CLL. The J segment lost 5 bases and the V segment lost 6 bases, leaving 9 bases of the junction unmatched. CDR1 MNHNY and CDR2 SVGAGI come from the germline V gene (reference sequence). The CDR3 has 15 amino acids. Here immunoSEQ multiplex PCR was the method, and the copy in TCRdb shows in-frame clones only, minus some. This repertoire shows more than 200,000 clones, roughly 77% found once; its top ten account for 5.5% to 7%. The sample in question was PBMCs, obtained after 12 months of ibrutinib treatment. V usage is TRBV6-6 and J usage is TRBJ2-3; 9 nucleotides align to TRBD1. This TCR was recovered from a human donor with chronic lymphocytic leukemia. In DNA form, the CDR3 reads TGTGCCAGCAGACTATCCGGGACAGGGCAAGATACGCAGTATTTT. It yields the protein CASRLSGTGQDTQYF.